This TCR beta chain was sequenced in a study of control samples from healthy donors and cancer patients. The germline V gene encodes CDR1 SGHVS and CDR2 FQNEAQ. This CDR3 has 15 residues. V was clipped by 5 bases and J by 0 bases, with 8 bases between them. This clone appeared many times. TCRdb keeps only in-frame clones here, not all; method: immunoSEQ multiplex PCR. The sample has under 300,000 clones; roughly four fifths are singletons. Sequenced: PBMCs. The TCR originated in a woman aged 55-69 years with lung cancer. The chain recombines TRBV7-8 with TRBJ2-6; D is ambiguous. The CDR3 loop reads CASSRGDSGANVLTF. CDR3 nucleotide sequence: TGTGCCAGCAGCCGAGGTGACTCTGGGGCCAACGTCCTGACTTTC.